This T cell receptor beta chain derives from a study of cytomegalovirus exposure and HLA in healthy donors (dated 2017 in TCRdb). A note on the overall study: In an earlier analysis of 587 of the donors, 276 Gb of sequence data and 90 million to 120 million unique TCR beta sequences from about 179 million T cells were reported. Of the approximately 370 genotyped donors, 65% to 90% were placed in the genetic ancestry cluster associated with self-reported Caucasian donors. A handful of DR-DQ haplotypes were handled as single units for association and clustering because linkage in the cohort was strong. To predict cytomegalovirus infection status, the study brought together high-throughput TCR immunosequencing, statistical association of individual TCRs with disease status, and machine learning. A later genetic analysis took genome-wide SNP genotypes for about three fifths of the 666 donors and used that subset as a discovery cohort. Donor age, sex, ethnicity and CMV serostatus were compiled alongside the repertoire data. All discovery cohort repertoires had been generated on a single sequencing platform. A separate validation cohort of approximately 130 different subjects was used in addition to the 666-subject first cohort. The number of typed donors differed by locus: about 620-640 for A, B, C, DRB1 and DQB1; some 500 for DQA1; 606 for DPA1; and about 470 for DPB1. Roughly 290 gigabases of sequencing data and 75 million to 85 million unique TCR sequences made up an early release that covered around 640 HLA-typed donors. The study used immunosequencing to profile the T cell repertoires of 670 or so subjects and linked those repertoires to cytomegalovirus serostatus. In a later analysis, previously published TCR beta repertoires from roughly 710 donors were re-analyzed and high-resolution HLA genotyping was added so that TCR occurrence patterns could be studied. An earlier analysis of around 540 of the donors applied high-throughput TCR beta sequencing to assess whether each TCR beta V gene segment acted as functional or pseudogenic. Among a few hundred genotyped donors of the cohort, an average of roughly 240,000 unique TCR beta nucleotide sequences were sequenced per donor, roughly a sixth of them non-productive. Class I and class II HLA loci were covered by the typing at four-digit resolution. Rather than drawing on any new phenotypic data, the later analysis identified candidate immune exposures from TCR beta sequences and the way those sequences occurred across donors. The study aimed to test whether signatures of past pathogen exposure could be identified by cataloging public T cell receptors.

The cohort was made up of 650 to 700 healthy bone marrow donors. Cohort members were all nominally healthy when sampled, although unrecorded immune exposures were likely present. The donor was CMV seronegative and belonged to the group of 352 seronegative cohort members. Each donor provided a peripheral blood sample, and peripheral blood mononuclear cells were used for TCR beta sequencing. Genomic DNA was extracted from the blood cell samples with the Qiagen DNeasy Blood Extraction Kit. Libraries were built with the immunoSEQ multiplex PCR assay. A mixture of 60 forward primers for TCR Vbeta segments and 13 reverse primers for TCR Jbeta segments was used in the multiplex PCR. The CDR3 region of rearranged TCR beta genes was amplified from genomic DNA with a multiplex PCR assay. The Illumina HiSeq System was used to sequence the amplified TCR beta libraries as 87-base-pair reads. In the original analysis: A later analysis counted approximately 76 million unique TCR beta chains across the approximately 700 repertoires, and roughly 10 million of these chains were shared by at least two donors. A nearest-neighbor algorithm error-corrected the raw reads and collapsed the reads into unique sequences, merging closely related sequences to remove PCR and sequencing errors. Alignment of CDR3 sequences to IMGT reference sequences was used to assign V, D and J gene segments. For a sequence to be retained, at least a six-nucleotide match to both a V gene segment and a J gene segment was required. A rearrangement was called productive if the CDR3 had no stop codons and remained in frame with V and J, and every other rearrangement was called non-productive. Following IMGT convention, CDR3 was defined as the stretch from the second conserved V-encoded cysteine to the conserved J-encoded phenylalanine. Sequences without an unambiguous match to a single V gene segment were excluded from the earlier analysis of about 630 of the donors. In an earlier analysis of some 590 of the donors, a V segment was called functional when productive rearrangements were above 56.7%, and segregating when the standard deviation between donors exceeded 5%. A statistical classification framework was built for diagnosing cytomegalovirus status from the catalog of TCR beta chain sequences. A later analysis assigned V and J genes by comparing TCR nucleotide sequences with IMGT/GENE-DB human TR gene sequences. The TCRdist pipeline was used in a later analysis to assign CDR3 sequences and most-parsimonious VDJ recombination scenarios. A later analysis defined each TCR beta chain by its CDR3 amino acid sequence plus V-gene family, and excluded reads lacking a unique V-gene family. In a later analysis, 500 to 700 highly shared, low-generation-probability nucleotide sequences were removed to address suspected cross-contamination and a sequencing artifact. For each public chain, a later analysis derived a clonal expansion index from normalized ranks of inferred template counts within each repertoire. In a later analysis, generation probabilities were computed using a VDJ recombination model fitted to out-of-frame rearrangements, and the results were checked against IGoR. A later analysis scored TCR-TCR, TCR-HLA and TCR-CMV co-occurrence with hypergeometric tests, applying a repertoire-size bias correction to TCR pairs. A later analysis estimated false discovery rates by permuting HLA or CMV assignments 20 times. In a later analysis, co-occurring TCRs were grouped using DBSCAN, with TCRdist sequence similarity added in when clustering inside HLA-allele-positive subsets. Repertoires with fewer than 30,000 or more than 120,000 public chains were left out of co-occurrence clustering, as were four to six repertoires with anomalous nucleotide sharing. This immuneACCESS table, as held by TCRdb, lists in-frame sequences with V and J called but not all clones. Of the missing ones, under half trace to an unresolved V gene in checked studies; the others have no known cause. The DNA gave D and trimming, while V, J and clone size come from that table. This sample's table carries approximately 110,000 clones. The ten largest clones capture less than 3% of the sample.

As for this clone: Its cognate antigen has yet to be identified.

Beyond this particular receptor, the publication reports: CMV serostatus was the only immune exposure information available for the cohort. Correlated functional status among segregating V segments might be attributable to linkage disequilibrium, but an unknown experimental factor could not be ruled out. A further reported finding was that TCR beta sequences accurately predicted the HLA-A and HLA-B alleles for most subjects in the first cohort. In a later analysis, most CMV-associated TCR beta chains were found to appear HLA-restricted, with HLA associations seemingly driven largely by CMV exposure. In a later genetic analysis, a missense DCLRE1C variant was associated with V-gene and J-gene trimming of TCR beta chains, and the association was replicated in an independent cohort. Only TCR beta chains were sequenced in this cohort, and the absence of alpha or paired-chain data limited detectable features. In vitro tests confirmed that a few of the cytomegalovirus-associated TCR beta chains recognize cytomegalovirus antigens. According to the authors, the approach could potentially be generalized to other disease states and immunological phenotypes. According to a later genetic analysis, donors in an Asian-associated ancestry cluster had fewer N-insertions in productive TCRs than the approximately 650-donor mean. Assigning TCR associations to individual alleles was difficult when HLA alleles, especially DR and DQ, strongly co-occurred. A later analysis found that HLA-associated TCR beta chains were more clonally expanded and had lower generation probabilities than equally common non-associated chains. A cluster of highly shared sequence variants was judged likely to be a technical artifact of the sequencing pipeline. HLA typing was unavailable for some donors at each locus, so association tests used only the typed subset. Some IMGT-functional V segments, including TRBV6-2 and TRBV6-3, could not be distinguished by the 87-base-pair reads and were therefore excluded. The presence/absence analyses assumed that sequencing depth was roughly uniform across donors, and that assumption may not be true. Most TCR sequences were seen in very few donors, while some public TCRs were found in many individuals. Broadly in line with IMGT annotations, most TCR beta V segments showed up in productive rearrangements about 87% or about 30% of the time in an earlier analysis of some 590 of the donors. A total of 150 to 200 TCR beta chains were listed by the study as associated with cytomegalovirus. According to a later analysis, parvovirus B19, influenza, CMV and Epstein-Barr virus appeared linked to several top co-occurrence clusters. In a later analysis, 16,951 TCR beta sequences were associated with specific HLA alleles at a false discovery rate of 0.05. Because counts were too low, approximately 15 rarely observed V segments, including chromosome 9 orphons, were excluded from the earlier analysis of 587 of the donors. Cytomegalovirus status was reported to be diagnosed by the classifier with high specificity and sensitivity in both the original and validation cohorts. A later analysis found that TCR association rates varied across HLA loci, with DRB1 alleles showing the most associated TCRs and HLA-C alleles the fewest.

V was cut back by 5 bases and J by 14 bases, leaving a gap of 28 bases between them. From a lookup of the germline V gene (reference sequence), CDR1 and CDR2 are SEHNR and FQNEAQ. Counted from cysteine to phenylalanine, this CDR3 has 16 amino acids. Of the read, only the CDR3 DNA is kept; its 48 bases are in frame from base 1. The sequenced sample consisted of PBMCs. Here the chain combines TRBV7-9 and TRBJ2-1; D gene: possibly TRBD1, on 5 matching bases. This TCR came from a man aged 25 to 40 in good health and CMV-seronegative. The DNA is as follows: TGTGCCAGCAGCCCCTGGGCTTCTGAACAGGACGGTGCTAAGTTCTTC. The translation is CASSPWASEQDGAKFF. Extended through the reference TRBV7-9 and TRBJ2-1 proteins, this CDR3 yields the full variable domain: DTGVSQNPRHKITKRGQNVTFRCDPISEHNRLYWYRQTLGQGPEFLTYFQNEAQLEKSRLLSDRFSAERPKGSFSTLEIQRTEQGDSAMYLCASSPWASEQDGAKFFGPGTRLTVL.